These 21 T cell receptor beta chains came from one sample sequenced in a study of T cell repertoires in cytomegalovirus infection. Each CDR3 protein is one row after TCRdb ran MiXCR on the reads. The sample contains 200,000 to 300,000 distinct CDR3 sequences, roughly an eighth of which appear only once. The sample consisted of PBMCs. The receptors were sampled from a human donor in good health (CMV status not recorded). Some clones in this sample may be carry-over from other donors' samples.

The CDR3 protein is CASSIGFIAGNEDTQYF. The CDR3 nucleotides are TGCGCCAGCAGCATTGGATTTATAGCGGGAAATGAAGATACGCAGTATTTT. V usage is TRBV5-1 and J usage is TRBJ2-3; 8 nucleotides line up with TRBD2. The trim removed 4 bases at V and 5 bases at J, leaving 15 bases unmatched. CDR3 length equals 17 residues. Per germline, CDR1 SGHRS and CDR2 YFSETQ.

This clonotype was seen only a few times. This chain links TRBV19 with TRBJ1-4; D unclear. The germline CDR1 and CDR2 sequences are LNHDA and SQIVND (reference sequence). CDR3 length: 11 amino acids. Trimming left V 3 bases short and J 8 bases short, with 4 bases between. CDR3 in DNA: TGTGCCAGTAGTATTCAAGAAAAACTGTTTTTT. Its translation: CASSIQEKLFF.

This clonotype was picked up many times. CDR3 sequence reads: CASSAGTTSYNEQFF. CDR3 bases: TGTGCCAGCAGCGCGGGGACAACCTCCTACAATGAGCAGTTCTTC. This rearrangement joins TRBV7-2 to TRBJ2-1, with D tentatively TRBD1 or TRBD2 (6 bases each). V gave up 5 bases and J gave up 0 bases, with 11 bases separating them. CDR1 SGHTA and CDR2 FQGNSA come from the germline V gene. The CDR3 sequence is 15 residues long.

The sample holds many counts of this clonotype. The chain carries TRBV14 and TRBJ2-1; D remains ambiguous. V lost 4 bases, J lost 5 bases, and 15 bases lay in between. The CDR3 has 15 amino acids. The germline V gene encodes CDR1 SGHDN and CDR2 FVKESK. As DNA, the CDR3 is TGTGCCAGCAGCCGACGGACCCCGGACCACAATGAGCAGTTCTTC. The encoded protein is CASSRRTPDHNEQFF.

This clonotype was seen a few times. The chain recombines TRBV24-1 with TRBJ1-2; unclear D gene. V lost 7 bases, J lost 8 bases, and 19 bases lay in between. The CDR3 is made up of 14 amino acids. The V gene's germline CDR1 is KGHDR and CDR2 SFDVKD. CDR3 protein: CATSDAALSGGYTF. The CDR3 DNA reads TGTGCCACCAGCGACGCTGCCTTATCGGGCGGCTACACCTTC.

This clonotype came up many times. The V call is TRBV7-2, the J call TRBJ1-1; D may be TRBD1 (5 bases). This CDR3 is built from 15 residues. With 6 bases removed from V and 2 bases from J, the gap between germline ends came to 16 bases. Germline values: CDR1 SGHTA, CDR2 FQGNSA. The CDR3 DNA is TGTGCCAGCAGTTCAAGAAGGGGTGGAAACACTGAAGCTTTCTTT. Its protein product is CASSSRRGGNTEAFF.

This chain uses TRBV7-8 with TRBJ1-6, with TRBD1 matching 7 bases. From germline, CDR1 is SGHVS and CDR2 FQNEAQ. CDR3 size: 14 residues. The J segment lost 7 bases and the V segment lost 7 bases, leaving 7 bases of the junction unmatched. CDR3 amino acids: CASTLTGTNSPLHF. In DNA, the CDR3 is TGTGCCAGCACTCTGACAGGGACCAATTCACCCCTCCACTTT.

This clonotype was counted ten times or more. V gene TRBV6-2 or TRBV6-3 combines with J gene TRBJ2-4, with 9 positions matching TRBD1. The CDR3 length is 14 residues. CDR1 and CDR2 from the germline V gene are MNHEY and SVGEGT. Losses at the gene ends were 7 bases for V and 6 bases for J; bases not matched to a gene: 7. The CDR3 sequence: CASTATGGGNIQYF. CDR3 DNA sequence: TGTGCCAGCACCGCGACAGGGGGGGGAAACATTCAGTACTTC.

This clonotype was detected only a few times. The chain couples TRBV10-2 to TRBJ2-5; TRBD2 aligns across 7 bases. The germline V gene encodes CDR1 WSHSY and CDR2 SAAADI. This CDR3 has 14 amino acids. V was pared by 6 bases and J by 3 bases, with 7 bases of the junction left unmatched. In DNA, the CDR3 is TGCGCCAGCAGGGCCCCCGCGGGAGAAGAGACCCAGTACTTC. Translating gives CASRAPAGEETQYF.

This clonotype came up a few times. The chain employs TRBV5-5 and TRBJ2-2; 7 positions agree with TRBD1. Unmatched junction bases numbered 10, after V lost 4 bases and J lost 4 bases. CDR1 SGHKS and CDR2 YYEKEE come from the germline V gene (reference sequence). The CDR3 extends over 16 amino acids. The CDR3: CASSLGQTLLTGELFF. CDR3 bases: TGTGCCAGCAGCCTGGGACAGACGCTGCTCACCGGGGAGCTGTTTTTT.

This clonotype has a count of ten or more. The chain has TRBV28 and TRBJ2-2; unclear D gene. CDR1 is MDHEN and CDR2 is SYDVKM in the germline V gene. V was shortened by 8 bases and J by 5 bases, with 9 bases between the two germline ends. The CDR3 loop spans 12 amino acids. In DNA, the CDR3 is TGTGCCAGCGGTGGAAGGACCGGGGAGCTGTTTTTT. Residues: CASGGRTGELFF.

This clonotype has ten or more counts. The CDR3 region has the DNA TGTGCCATCAGCGGGGGCGGGGTGACTTACGAGCAGTACTTC. Its translation: CAISGGGVTYEQYF. The V and J genes are TRBV10-3 and TRBJ2-7, with D perhaps TRBD1 or TRBD2 (6 bases each). Germline V gives CDR1 ENHRY, CDR2 SYGVKD. Trimming stripped 6 bases from V and 4 bases from J, with 16 bases between. This CDR3 region has 14 residues.

This clonotype came up a few times. The chain combines TRBV29-1 with TRBJ1-2; the D is unclear. The CDR3 spans 12 residues. Between the trimmed V and J ends, which lost 4 bases and 2 bases, there was a span of 8 bases. CDR1 and CDR2 from the germline V gene are SQVTM and ANQGSEA. CDR3 nucleotides: TGCAGCGTTGGCGACGGGAACTATGGCTACACCTTC. This sequence encodes CSVGDGNYGYTF.

This clonotype was observed many times. The rearrangement links TRBV7-2 to TRBJ2-3; 7 bases are shared with TRBD2. After removal of 7 bases from V and 6 bases from J, the junction contained 10 bases not matched to a gene. The CDR3 covers 14 residues. Germline-derived CDR1 and CDR2 are SGHTA and FQGNSA. CDR3 region: CASTLGGTADTQYF. The CDR3, as DNA: TGTGCCAGCACCTTGGGGGGGACCGCGGATACGCAGTATTTT.

The J gene is TRBJ2-7, the V gene TRBV7-6; possible D gene TRBD1, 6 bases. CDR3 length: 14 amino acids. Per the germline V gene, CDR1 is SGHVS and CDR2 is FNYEAQ. Trimming took off 5 bases at V and 2 bases at J, with 13 bases between the two ends. This chain's CDR3 is CASSLRTATYEQYF. In DNA form, the CDR3 reads TGTGCCAGCAGCCTTCGGACAGCGACCTACGAGCAGTACTTC.

This clonotype turned up a few times. The J gene is TRBJ2-1, the V gene TRBV4-3; weak D call: TRBD2 (7 bases). The CDR3 has 17 residues. Between the trimmed V and J ends, which lost 1 base and 7 bases, there was a span of 20 bases. The germline V gene has CDR1 LGHNA and CDR2 YSLEER. The CDR3 loop reads CASSQVGGRGGGNEQFF. For the CDR3, the DNA is TGCGCCAGCAGCCAAGTGGGGGGCAGAGGGGGAGGGAATGAGCAGTTCTTC.

This clonotype was seen repeatedly, ten times or more. The chain links TRBV7-3 to TRBJ2-6; D is undetermined. The germline V gene has CDR1 SGHTA and CDR2 FQGTGA. V was clipped by 5 bases and J by 2 bases, with 7 bases between them. This CDR3 has 14 residues. The CDR3 DNA sequence: TGTGCCAGCAGCGCCGACCCTGGGGCCAACGTCCTGACTTTC. Translating gives CASSADPGANVLTF.

This clonotype was counted at least ten times. The chain recombines TRBV7-9 with TRBJ1-4, with D perhaps matching TRBD1 (6 bases). This CDR3 contains 16 residues. The ends were cut back, 5 bases at V and 10 bases at J, with 23 bases in the middle. Germline CDR1 SEHNR, CDR2 FQNEAQ (reference sequence). CDR3: CASSEPPGQGSGKLFF. CDR3 bases: TGTGCCAGCAGCGAGCCTCCGGGACAAGGGTCAGGAAAACTGTTTTTT.

The rearrangement links TRBV19 to TRBJ1-2; 8 nucleotides match TRBD1. This CDR3 has 14 amino acids. Trimming removed 7 bases from V and 4 bases from J; junction bases left unmatched: 8. Germline CDR1 is LNHDA and CDR2 is SQIVND (reference sequence). The CDR3 spells CASTQPGQAYGYTF. The CDR3 DNA reads TGTGCCAGTACCCAACCGGGACAGGCCTATGGCTACACCTTC.

A few counts support this clonotype. The chain couples TRBV10-3 to TRBJ2-7; no reliable D call. Trimming cost V 2 bases and J 3 bases, with 5 bases left between them. CDR1 and CDR2 (germline): ENHRY, SYGVKD. The CDR3 length is 12 residues. In nucleotides, the CDR3 is TGTGCCATCAGTGAGCGTGGCTACGAGCAGTACTTC. It translates to CAISERGYEQYF.

This clonotype was observed at least ten times. The chain has TRBV29-1 and TRBJ1-1; 7 bases line up with TRBD1. With 3 bases clipped from V and 7 bases from J, the junction kept 11 bases outside the gene matches. Germline CDR1 reads SQVTM; CDR2 reads ANQGSEA. The CDR3 is made up of 14 amino acids. The CDR3 is CSVDMGGGRGEAFF. For the CDR3, the DNA is TGCAGCGTTGATATGGGAGGGGGCCGTGGTGAAGCTTTCTTT.